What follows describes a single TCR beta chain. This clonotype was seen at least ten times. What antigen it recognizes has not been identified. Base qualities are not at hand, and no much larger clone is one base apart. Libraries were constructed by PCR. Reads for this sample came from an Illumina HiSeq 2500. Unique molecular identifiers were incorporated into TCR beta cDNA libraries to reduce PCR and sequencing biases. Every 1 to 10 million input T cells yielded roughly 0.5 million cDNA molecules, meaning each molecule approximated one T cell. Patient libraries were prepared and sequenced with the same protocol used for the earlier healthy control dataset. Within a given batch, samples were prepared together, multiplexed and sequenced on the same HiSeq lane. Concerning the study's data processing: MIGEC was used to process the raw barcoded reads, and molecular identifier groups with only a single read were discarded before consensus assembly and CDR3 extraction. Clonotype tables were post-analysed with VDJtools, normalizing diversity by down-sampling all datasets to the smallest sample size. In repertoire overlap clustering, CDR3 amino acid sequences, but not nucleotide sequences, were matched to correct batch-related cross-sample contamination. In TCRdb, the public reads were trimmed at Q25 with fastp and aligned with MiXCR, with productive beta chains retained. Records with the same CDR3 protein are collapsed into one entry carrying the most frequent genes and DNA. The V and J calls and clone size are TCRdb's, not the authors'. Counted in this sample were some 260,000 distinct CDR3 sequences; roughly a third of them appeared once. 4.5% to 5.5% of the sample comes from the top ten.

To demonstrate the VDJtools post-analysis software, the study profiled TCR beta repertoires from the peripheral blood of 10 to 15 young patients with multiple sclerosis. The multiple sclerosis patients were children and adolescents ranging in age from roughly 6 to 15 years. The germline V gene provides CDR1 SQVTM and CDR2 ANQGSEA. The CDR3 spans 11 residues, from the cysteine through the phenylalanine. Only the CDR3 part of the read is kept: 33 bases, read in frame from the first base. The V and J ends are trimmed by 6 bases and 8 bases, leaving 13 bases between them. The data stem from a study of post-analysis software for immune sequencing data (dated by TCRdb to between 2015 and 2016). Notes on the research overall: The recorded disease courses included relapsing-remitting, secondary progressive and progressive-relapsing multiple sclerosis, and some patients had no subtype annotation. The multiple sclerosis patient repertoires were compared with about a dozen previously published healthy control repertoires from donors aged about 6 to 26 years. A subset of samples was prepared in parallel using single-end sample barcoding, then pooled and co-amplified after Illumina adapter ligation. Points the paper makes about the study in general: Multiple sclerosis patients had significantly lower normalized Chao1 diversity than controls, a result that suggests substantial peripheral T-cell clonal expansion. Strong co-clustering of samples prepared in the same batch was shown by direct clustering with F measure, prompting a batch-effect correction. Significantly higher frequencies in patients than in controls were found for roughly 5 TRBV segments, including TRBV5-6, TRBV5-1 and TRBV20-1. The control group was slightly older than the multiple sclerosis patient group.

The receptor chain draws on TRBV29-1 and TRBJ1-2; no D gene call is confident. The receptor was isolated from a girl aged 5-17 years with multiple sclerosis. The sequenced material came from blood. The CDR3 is CSVESGSGYTF. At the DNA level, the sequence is TGCAGCGTCGAATCGGGGTCGGGCTACACCTTC.